The subject of this entry is one T cell receptor beta chain. This CDR3 spans 15 amino acids. Between the trimmed V and J ends, which lost 4 bases and 1 base, there was a span of 13 bases. CDR1 is MNHNS and CDR2 is SASEGT in the germline V gene. The PCR ran on 60 Vbeta and 13 Jbeta primers. Assay: immunoSEQ multiplex PCR; the TCRdb copy retains only in-frame clones and omits some. The sample shows some 200,000 clones, 82% of them seen only once. These data belong to a study of cytomegalovirus exposure and HLA in healthy donors. The chain links TRBV6-1 to TRBJ1-1; TRBD1 might be the D (6 bases). The receptor was isolated from a woman between 45 and 60 years old in good health and CMV-seropositive. The sample comprised PBMCs. CDR3 DNA sequence: TGTGCCAGCAGTGGGTGGGGGCAGCAGAACACTGAAGCTTTCTTT. It codes for CASSGWGQQNTEAFF.